Each of the 19 T cell receptor beta chains below was sequenced from the same sample in a study of OX40 agonist ivuxolimab in advanced cancers. Produced via immunoSEQ multiplex PCR; TCRdb's table is partial and in-frame only. The top ten hold 7.8% of the sample, which has approximately 50,000 clones, 85% to 90% seen once. Material: CD4+ or CD8+ T cells sorted from blood, obtained in a trial of the OX40 agonist ivuxolimab. The receptors come from an adult with an advanced solid tumor such as melanoma, head and neck, liver or kidney cancer.

This chain uses TRBV7-8 with TRBJ1-5; 7 nucleotides line up with TRBD1. Looked up from germline, CDR1 is SGHVS and CDR2 is FQNEAQ. V lost 5 bases to trimming and J lost 4 bases; unmatched junction nucleotides: 2. The CDR3 has 13 residues. CDR3 region: CASSPTGNQPQHF. Written as DNA, the CDR3 is TGTGCCAGCAGCCCGACAGGGAATCAGCCCCAGCATTTT.

The chain links TRBV4-1 to TRBJ2-7, with unresolved D. Trimming took 5 bases from V and 3 from J, leaving 5 bases between them. Per the germline V gene, CDR1 is MGHRA and CDR2 is YSYEKL. The CDR3 consists of 11 residues. The CDR3 loop is CASSSRYEQYF. CDR3 sequence (DNA): TGCGCCAGCAGCTCTCGCTACGAGCAGTACTTC.

This chain uses TRBV28 with TRBJ1-5, with D uncertain. Germline loops: CDR1 MDHEN, CDR2 SYDVKM. V was cut by 8 bases and J by 7 bases, with 9 bases left in between. The CDR3 spans 11 residues. CDR3 nucleotides: TGTGCCAGCGGAGTTCGGCAGCCCCAGCATTTT. Protein: CASGVRQPQHF.

The chain recombines TRBV7-2 with TRBJ2-3, with a possible D match to TRBD2 (5 bases). The CDR3 is 16 residues long. V was shortened by 2 bases and J by 0 bases, with 12 bases between the two germline ends. Germline-derived CDR1 and CDR2 are SGHTA and FQGNSA. In nucleotides, the CDR3 is TGTGCCAGCAGCTTATCTTATGCGGGTAGCACAGATACGCAGTATTTT. This gives the protein CASSLSYAGSTDTQYF.

This clone was observed a handful of times. The V and J genes are TRBV19 and TRBJ1-2, with D unclear. This CDR3 contains 13 residues. Germline CDR1 reads LNHDA; CDR2 reads SQIVND (reference sequence). V lost 5 bases and J lost 3, with 10 bases in between. The CDR3 reads CASSPQLHYGYTF. CDR3 DNA: TGTGCCAGTAGTCCCCAGCTACACTATGGCTACACCTTC. Variable domain in full (rest from reference TRBV19 and TRBJ1-2): DGGITQSPKYLFRKEGQNVTLSCEQNLNHDAMYWYRQDPGQGLRLIYYSQIVNDFQKGDIAEGYSVSREKKESFPLTVTSAQKNPTAFYLCASSPQLHYGYTFGSGTRLTVV.

V gene TRBV7-9 combines with J gene TRBJ1-5; 7 bases are shared with TRBD1. CDR3 size: 16 residues. Germline V gives CDR1 SEHNR, CDR2 FQNEAQ (reference sequence). V trimming: 3 bases; J trimming: 4 bases; junction bases outside the gene matches: 9. This CDR3 is CASSLMGAGGNQPQHF. CDR3 nucleotides: TGTGCCAGCAGCTTGATGGGGGCAGGGGGTAATCAGCCCCAGCATTTT.

The chain recombines TRBV10-1 with TRBJ2-7; D is uncertain. Trimming shortened V by 0 bases and J by 5 bases, and 8 bases separated the two germline ends. Germline CDR1 and CDR2: WNHNN and SYGVQD (reference sequence). The CDR3 loop spans 13 amino acids. CDR3 sequence reads: CASSESLGHEQYF. Written as DNA, the CDR3 is TGCGCCAGCAGTGAGTCATTGGGCCACGAGCAGTACTTC.

The chain links TRBV6-5 to TRBJ2-7; D is unresolved. The V end was cut by 0 bases, the J end by 3 bases, with 12 bases between. This CDR3 region has 15 residues. Per the germline V gene, CDR1 is MNHEY and CDR2 is SVGAGI. The CDR3 DNA sequence: TGTGCCAGCAGTTACTCGAGTCCACGCCACTACGAGCAGTACTTC. Amino acid sequence: CASSYSSPRHYEQYF.

The V and J genes are TRBV4-2 and TRBJ1-2; D is possibly TRBD1 (6 bases). V gave up 4 bases and J gave up 2 bases, with 17 bases separating them. Germline V gene sequence: CDR1 LGHNA, CDR2 YNFKEQ. The CDR3 extends over 16 amino acids. CDR3 region: CASSPTLWQGNYGYTF. DNA of the CDR3: TGTGCCAGCAGCCCGACCCTCTGGCAGGGGAACTATGGCTACACCTTC.

The chain uses TRBV11-3 and TRBJ2-2; D unclear. The CDR3 length is 13 residues. CDR1 is SGHNT and CDR2 is YENEEA in the germline V gene. V gave up 5 bases and J gave up 5 bases, with 9 bases separating them. CDR3 amino acids: CASSPLATGELFF. CDR3 DNA sequence: TGTGCCAGCAGCCCACTGGCTACCGGGGAGCTGTTTTTT.

This sequence joins TRBV4-3 and TRBJ2-5, with D perhaps being TRBD1 or TRBD2 (6 bases each). This CDR3 contains 16 residues. CDR1 and CDR2 from the germline V gene are LGHNA and YSLEER. V was pared by 0 bases and J by 7 bases, with 18 bases between. CDR3 in DNA: TGCGCCAGCAGCCAAGATCAGGGGACTCTCTTAGGGACCCAGTACTTC. It is translated as CASSQDQGTLLGTQYF.

The CDR3 DNA follows: TGTGCCAGCAGCCAAGATTCGGGGATTGGCACGCAGTATTTT. It yields the protein CASSQDSGIGTQYF. The rearrangement links TRBV4-2 to TRBJ2-3, with D possibly matching TRBD2 (5 bases). In germline, CDR1 is LGHNA, CDR2 YNFKEQ. CDR3 length equals 14 residues. Trimming stripped 0 bases from V and 9 bases from J, with 13 bases between.

CDR3 coding DNA: TGCAGCGCCATGACCGAAGGGAGGGGCACATACTATGGCTACACCTTC. It translates to CSAMTEGRGTYYGYTF. The rearrangement uses TRBV29-1 and TRBJ1-2; D might be TRBD1 (5 bases). Deletions cut 7 bases from V and 3 bases from J, with 24 bases between. CDR3 length: 16 amino acids. Germline lookup yields CDR1 SQVTM and CDR2 ANQGSEA.

This clone was seen more than once but under ten times. V is TRBV10-2 and J is TRBJ2-7; D is ambiguous. The CDR3 runs 12 residues. Germline loops: CDR1 WSHSY, CDR2 SAAADI. With 6 bases removed from V and 2 bases from J, the gap between germline ends came to 8 bases. The CDR3 is CASRDQTYEQYF. For the CDR3, the DNA is TGCGCCAGCAGGGACCAAACCTACGAGCAGTACTTC.

This clone showed up just once. The V and J genes are TRBV6-5 and TRBJ2-3, with D possibly TRBD1 on 6 matching bases. Deletions cut 7 bases from V and 3 bases from J, with 11 bases between. CDR1 and CDR2 (germline): MNHEY, SVGAGI. The CDR3 has 13 amino acids. For the CDR3, the DNA is TGTGCCAGCATCAGCAGGGGTACAGATACGCAGTATTTT. This gives the protein CASISRGTDTQYF.

This clone came up a few times. The chain employs TRBV4-2 and TRBJ2-6; a possible D gene is TRBD2 (5 bases). The CDR3 is 19 amino acids. CDR1 LGHNA and CDR2 YNFKEQ come from the germline V gene. V was shortened by 1 base and J by 1 base, with 17 bases between the two germline ends. The CDR3 bases are TGTGCCAGCAGCCAAGCCCCGTTTGGGAGCTCTTCTGGGGCCAACGTCCTGACTTTC. Translating it yields CASSQAPFGSSSGANVLTF.

This clone was counted between two and nine times. This rearrangement joins TRBV2 to TRBJ2-3, with D perhaps matching TRBD1 (5 bases). Germline V lookup: CDR1 SNHLY, CDR2 FYNNEI. This CDR3 comprises 14 residues. The V end lost 7 bases, the J end lost 2 bases, and 13 bases lay between the germline ends. CDR3 in amino acids: CASTPGFSTDTQYF. In DNA, the CDR3 is TGTGCCAGCACGCCAGGGTTCTCCACAGATACGCAGTATTTT.

V is TRBV18 and J is TRBJ1-1; D uncertain. Trimming took off 3 bases at V and 5 bases at J, with 16 bases between the two ends. From germline, CDR1 is KGHSH and CDR2 LQKENI. The CDR3 contains 15 residues. The CDR3 nucleotides read TGTGCCAGCTCACCTCTTTATCAGGCGGGGACTGAAGCTTTCTTT. Translating gives CASSPLYQAGTEAFF. Looking up the rest from reference TRBV18 and TRBJ1-1 gives the full variable domain: NAGVMQNPRHLVRRRGQEARLRCSPMKGHSHVYWYRQLPEEGLKFMVYLQKENIIDESGMPKERFSAEFPKEGPSILRIQQVVRGDSAAYFCASSPLYQAGTEAFFGQGTRLTVV.

The genes are TRBV11-3 and TRBJ2-2, with D possibly matching TRBD2 (6 bases). The CDR3 has 15 amino acids. Germline-derived CDR1 and CDR2 are SGHNT and YENEEA. Deletions cut 5 bases from V and 1 base from J, with 11 bases between. The CDR3 region has the DNA TGTGCCAGCAGCATCTATAGCGGGAACACCGGGGAGCTGTTTTTT. It yields the protein CASSIYSGNTGELFF.